This TCR beta chain was sequenced during a study of PD-1 blockade in classical Hodgkin lymphoma. Generated by immunoSEQ multiplex PCR, the TCRdb table keeps only in-frame clones and is missing some. Of 60,000 or so clones in the sample, 90% were seen once. The germline V gene encodes CDR1 SGHKS and CDR2 YYEKEE (reference sequence). V was clipped by 0 bases and J by 7 bases; unmatched bases: 7. This CDR3 has 15 residues. Study findings and constraints: Significant TCR diversity gains by C4D1 occurred in CD4+ but not CD8+ cells.

As concerns this clone: The antigen is undetermined.

Every patient had relapsed following autologous stem cell transplantation, and cohorts differed in brentuximab vedotin exposure. The sequences come from peripheral blood mononuclear cells (PBMCs), collected at baseline. The clonotype comes from a human donor with classical Hodgkin lymphoma. This rearrangement joins TRBV5-5 to TRBJ1-5, with 7 bases matching TRBD1. This CDR3 reads CASSLAQGRDQPQHF. For the CDR3, the DNA is TGTGCCAGCAGCTTGGCACAGGGGCGTGACCAGCCCCAGCATTTT.